The source of this TCR beta chain is a study of siplizumab effects on memory and regulatory T cells. Germline CDR1 and CDR2: SGHAT and FQNNGV. The CDR3 sequence is 13 residues long. Trimming removed 2 bases at V and 7 bases at J, with 12 bases between. Comment on this clone: Antigen specificity is unknown.

TCRdb's table, derived via immunoSEQ multiplex PCR, lists solely in-frame clones and lacks some. The table includes tens of thousands of clones, roughly 80% detected once. Study results and caveats: Whether proliferating Tregs in siplizumab cultures suppress was not functionally confirmed.

Sequencing was done on a sample of memory CD4+ T cells sorted from blood. This chain connects TRBV11-2 to TRBJ2-7; no clear D. The origin of this receptor is a human donor in good health. The CDR3 DNA sequence: TGTGCCAGCAGCTTATCGGCGGCGCCGGAGCAGTACTTC. Protein: CASSLSAAPEQYF.